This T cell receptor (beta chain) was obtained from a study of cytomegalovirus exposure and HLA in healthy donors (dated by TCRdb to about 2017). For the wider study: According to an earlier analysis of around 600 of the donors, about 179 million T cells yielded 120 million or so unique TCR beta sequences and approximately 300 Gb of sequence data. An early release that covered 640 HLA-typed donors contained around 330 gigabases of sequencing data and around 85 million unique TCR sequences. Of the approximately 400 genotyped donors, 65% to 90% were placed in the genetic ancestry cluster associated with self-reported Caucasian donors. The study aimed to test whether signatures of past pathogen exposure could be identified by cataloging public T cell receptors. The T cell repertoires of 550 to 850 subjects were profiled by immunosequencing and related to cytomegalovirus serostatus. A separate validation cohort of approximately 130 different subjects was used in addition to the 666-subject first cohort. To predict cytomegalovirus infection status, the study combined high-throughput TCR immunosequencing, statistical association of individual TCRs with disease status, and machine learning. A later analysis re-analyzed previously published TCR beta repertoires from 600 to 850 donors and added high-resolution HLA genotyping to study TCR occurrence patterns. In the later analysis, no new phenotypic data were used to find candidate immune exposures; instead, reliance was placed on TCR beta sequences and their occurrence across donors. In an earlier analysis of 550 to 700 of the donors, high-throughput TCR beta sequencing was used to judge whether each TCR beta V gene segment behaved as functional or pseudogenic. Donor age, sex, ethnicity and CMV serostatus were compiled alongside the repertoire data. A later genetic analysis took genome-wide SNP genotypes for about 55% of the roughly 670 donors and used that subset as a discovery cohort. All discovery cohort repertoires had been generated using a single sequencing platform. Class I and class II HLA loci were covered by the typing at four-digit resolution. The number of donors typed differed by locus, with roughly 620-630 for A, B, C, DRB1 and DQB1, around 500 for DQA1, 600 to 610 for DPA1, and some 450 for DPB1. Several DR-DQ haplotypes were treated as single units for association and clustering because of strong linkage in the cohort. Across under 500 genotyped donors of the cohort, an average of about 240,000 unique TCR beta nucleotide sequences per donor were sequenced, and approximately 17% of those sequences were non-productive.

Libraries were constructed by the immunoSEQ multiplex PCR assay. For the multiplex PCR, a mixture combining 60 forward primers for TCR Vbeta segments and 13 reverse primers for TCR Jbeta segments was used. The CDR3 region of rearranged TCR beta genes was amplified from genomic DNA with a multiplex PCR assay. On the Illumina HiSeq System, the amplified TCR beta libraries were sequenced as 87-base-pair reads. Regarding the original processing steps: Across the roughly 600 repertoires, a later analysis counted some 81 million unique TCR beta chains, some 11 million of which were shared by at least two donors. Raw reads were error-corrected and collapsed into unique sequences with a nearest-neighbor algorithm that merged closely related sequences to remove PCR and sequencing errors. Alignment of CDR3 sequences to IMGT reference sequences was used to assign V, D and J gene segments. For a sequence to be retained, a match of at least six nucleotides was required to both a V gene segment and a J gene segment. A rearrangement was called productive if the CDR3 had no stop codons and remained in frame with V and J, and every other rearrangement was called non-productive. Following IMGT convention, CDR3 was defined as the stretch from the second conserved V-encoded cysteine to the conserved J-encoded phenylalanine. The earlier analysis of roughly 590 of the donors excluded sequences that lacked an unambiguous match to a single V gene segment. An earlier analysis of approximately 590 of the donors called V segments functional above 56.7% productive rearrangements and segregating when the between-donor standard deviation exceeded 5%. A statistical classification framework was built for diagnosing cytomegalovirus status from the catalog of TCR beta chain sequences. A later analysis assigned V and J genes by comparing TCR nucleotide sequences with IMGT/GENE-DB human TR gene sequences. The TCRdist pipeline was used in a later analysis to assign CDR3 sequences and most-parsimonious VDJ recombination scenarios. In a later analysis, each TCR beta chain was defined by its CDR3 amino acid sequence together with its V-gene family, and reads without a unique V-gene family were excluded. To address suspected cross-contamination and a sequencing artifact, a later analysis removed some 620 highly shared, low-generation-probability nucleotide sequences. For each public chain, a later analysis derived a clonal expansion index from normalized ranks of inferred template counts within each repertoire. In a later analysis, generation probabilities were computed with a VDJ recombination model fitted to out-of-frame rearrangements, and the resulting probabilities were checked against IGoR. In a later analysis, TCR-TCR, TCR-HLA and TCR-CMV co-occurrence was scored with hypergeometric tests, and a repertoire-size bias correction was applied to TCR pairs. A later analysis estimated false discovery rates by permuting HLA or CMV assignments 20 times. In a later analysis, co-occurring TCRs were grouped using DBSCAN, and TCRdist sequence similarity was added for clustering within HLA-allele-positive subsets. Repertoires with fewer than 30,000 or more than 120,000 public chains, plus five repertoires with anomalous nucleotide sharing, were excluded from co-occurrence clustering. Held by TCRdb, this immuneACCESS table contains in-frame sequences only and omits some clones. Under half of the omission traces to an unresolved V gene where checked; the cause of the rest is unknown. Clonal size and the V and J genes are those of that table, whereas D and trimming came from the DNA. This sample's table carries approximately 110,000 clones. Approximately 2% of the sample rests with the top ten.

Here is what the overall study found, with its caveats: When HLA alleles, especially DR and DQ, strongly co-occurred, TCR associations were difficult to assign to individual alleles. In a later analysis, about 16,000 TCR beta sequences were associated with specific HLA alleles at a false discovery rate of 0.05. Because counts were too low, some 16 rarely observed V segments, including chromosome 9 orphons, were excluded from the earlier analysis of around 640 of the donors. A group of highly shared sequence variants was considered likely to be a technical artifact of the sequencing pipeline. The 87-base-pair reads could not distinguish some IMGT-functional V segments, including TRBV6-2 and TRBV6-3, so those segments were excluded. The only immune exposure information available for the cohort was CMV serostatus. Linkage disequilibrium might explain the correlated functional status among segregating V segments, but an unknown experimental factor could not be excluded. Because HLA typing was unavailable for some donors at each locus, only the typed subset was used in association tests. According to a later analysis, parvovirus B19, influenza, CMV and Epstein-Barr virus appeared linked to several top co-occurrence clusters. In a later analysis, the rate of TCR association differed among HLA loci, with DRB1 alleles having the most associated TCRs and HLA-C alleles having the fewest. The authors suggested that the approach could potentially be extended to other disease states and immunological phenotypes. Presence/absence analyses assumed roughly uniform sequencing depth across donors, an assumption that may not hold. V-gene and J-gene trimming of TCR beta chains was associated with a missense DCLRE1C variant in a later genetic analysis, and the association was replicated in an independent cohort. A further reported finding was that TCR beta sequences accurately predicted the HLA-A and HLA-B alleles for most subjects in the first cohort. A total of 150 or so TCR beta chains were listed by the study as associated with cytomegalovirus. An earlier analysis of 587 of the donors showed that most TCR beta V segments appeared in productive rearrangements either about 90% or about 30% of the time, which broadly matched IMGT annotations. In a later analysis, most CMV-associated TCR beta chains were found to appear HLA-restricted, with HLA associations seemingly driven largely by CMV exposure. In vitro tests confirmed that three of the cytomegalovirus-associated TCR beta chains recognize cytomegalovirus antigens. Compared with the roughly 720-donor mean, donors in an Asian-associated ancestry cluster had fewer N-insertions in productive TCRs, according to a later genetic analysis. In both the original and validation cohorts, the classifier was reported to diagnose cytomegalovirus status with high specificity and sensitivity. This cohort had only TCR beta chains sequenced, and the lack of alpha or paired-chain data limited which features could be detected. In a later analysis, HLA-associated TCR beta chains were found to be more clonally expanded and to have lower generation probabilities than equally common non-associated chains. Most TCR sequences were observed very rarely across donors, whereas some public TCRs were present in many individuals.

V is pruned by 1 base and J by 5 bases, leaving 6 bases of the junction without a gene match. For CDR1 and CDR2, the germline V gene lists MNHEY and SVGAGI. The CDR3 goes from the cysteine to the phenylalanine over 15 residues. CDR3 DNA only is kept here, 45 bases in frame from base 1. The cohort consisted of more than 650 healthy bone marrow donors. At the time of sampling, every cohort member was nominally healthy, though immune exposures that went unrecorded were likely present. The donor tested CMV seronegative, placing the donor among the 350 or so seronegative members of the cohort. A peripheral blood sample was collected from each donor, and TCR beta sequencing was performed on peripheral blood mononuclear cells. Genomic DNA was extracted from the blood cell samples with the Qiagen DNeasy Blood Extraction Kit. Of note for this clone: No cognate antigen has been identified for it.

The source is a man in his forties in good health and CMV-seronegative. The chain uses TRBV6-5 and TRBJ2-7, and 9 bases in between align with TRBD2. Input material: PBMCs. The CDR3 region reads CASSYWASGKDEQYF. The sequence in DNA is TGTGCCAGCAGTTACTGGGCTAGCGGGAAGGACGAGCAGTACTTC.